This is a list of T cell receptor beta chains from one sample in a study of shared clonotypes between healthy human individuals. Assay used: immunoSEQ multiplex PCR; TCRdb lists only in-frame clones, some missing. Of approximately 2,200,000 clones listed, roughly 91% are singletons. The sample taken for sequencing was naive CD8+ T cells from PBMCs. These receptors were collected from a man younger than 30 in good health. Some clones in this sample may be carry-over from other donors' samples. Both conserved end residues are part of each CDR3. A D gene is named only where the DNA matches it firmly. Not all rows give a size; the values are once, few, many and, for expanded clones, a class.

NA,NA,TRBV15,TRBJ2-7,TGTGCCACCAGCACCCCTCGGATCGGGGCGGGCTACGAGCAGTACTTC,CATSTPRIGAGYEQYF
NA,NA,TRBV21-1,TRBJ2-1,TGTGCCAGCACCTCTCCGGGACTCATAGGAGATGAGCAGTTCTTC,CASTSPGLIGDEQFF
TRBD2,NA,TRBV7-7,TRBJ2-3,TGTGCCAGCAGCTTTACTAGCGCCACCACAGATACGCAGTATTTT,CASSFTSATTDTQYF
NA,NA,TRBV4-2,TRBJ2-2,TGTGCCAGCAGCCAAGCGGGCTTTAAGGACGGGGAGCTGTTTTTT,CASSQAGFKDGELFF
NA,NA,TRBV7-8,TRBJ2-7,TGTGCCAGCAGCGGGGGGTTGAGTGAGCAGTACTTC,CASSGGLSEQYF
NA,NA,TRBV21-1,TRBJ2-2,TGTGCCAGCAGCAAAGGGCGCAGTTCCACCGGGGAGCTGTTTTTT,CASSKGRSSTGELFF
NA,NA,TRBV29-1,TRBJ1-2,TGCAGCGTTGAGGGGGATGGCTACACCTTC,CSVEGDGYTF
NA,NA,TRBV10-2,TRBJ1-5,TGCGCCAGCAGTGCGGGTAGCAATCAGCCCCAGCATTTT,CASSAGSNQPQHF
NA,NA,TRBV6-5,TRBJ1-1,TGTGCCAGCAGTTTGTCCCAGGGGAACTCTGAAGCTTTCTTT,CASSLSQGNSEAFF
NA,once,TRBV9,TRBJ2-7,TGTGCCAGCAGCCCCTACCGGGACACCCCCTACGAGCAGTACTTC,CASSPYRDTPYEQYF
NA,NA,TRBV15,TRBJ2-2,TGTGCCACCAGAACCTACGGAGGGGGAAACACCGGGGAGCTGTTTTTT,CATRTYGGGNTGELFF
NA,NA,TRBV29-1,TRBJ2-7,TGCAGCGTTGAAGATCCCCGGGACATAGTGGGCGAGCAGTACTTC,CSVEDPRDIVGEQYF
NA,NA,TRBV5-6,TRBJ1-2,TGTGCCAGCAGCAGGGGCGGCTATGGCTACACCTTC,CASSRGGYGYTF
NA,NA,TRBV7-3,TRBJ2-1,TGTGCCAGCAGCCCCCCCAGGTTTCCCGAGCAGTTCTTC,CASSPPRFPEQFF
NA,NA,TRBV27,TRBJ2-3,TGTGCCAGCAAGTCGGGGTCTGATACGCAGTATTTT,CASKSGSDTQYF
NA,NA,TRBV5-1,TRBJ2-7,TGCGCCAGCAGCTTGGCCACCCAATACGAGCAGTACTTC,CASSLATQYEQYF
TRBD1,NA,TRBV27,TRBJ1-1,TGTGCCAGCAGCCCCATTGGCAACAGGGGCGAACGTGAAGCTTTCTTT,CASSPIGNRGEREAFF
NA,NA,TRBV7-9,TRBJ2-7,TGTGCCAGCAGCCCCGGTTCGAGGGGGTCCTCCTACGAGCAGTACTTC,CASSPGSRGSSYEQYF
NA,NA,TRBV6-5,TRBJ2-5,TGTGCCAGCAGTTTGCGGGAAGTGGAGACCCAGTACTTC,CASSLREVETQYF
NA,NA,TRBV28,TRBJ2-2,TGTGCCAGCAGTGACCCTGGGGAGCTGTTTTTT,CASSDPGELFF
TRBD1,NA,TRBV19,TRBJ1-5,TGTGCCAGTAGTGCAAAGACAGGGGGCAATCAGCCCCAGCATTTT,CASSAKTGGNQPQHF
NA,once,TRBV11-2,TRBJ1-3,TGTGCCAGCAGCCCACGGGTGATTGGAAACACCATATATTTT,CASSPRVIGNTIYF
TRBD2,NA,TRBV5-1,TRBJ2-1,TGCGCCAGCAGCTGGGGTACAGGGACTAGCGGGATTAAAAATGAGCAGTTCTTC,CASSWGTGTSGIKNEQFF
NA,NA,TRBV30,TRBJ1-1,TGTGCCTGGAGCGGGGGTCCATGGACTGAAGCTTTCTTT,CAWSGGPWTEAFF
NA,NA,TRBV6-5,TRBJ1-1,TGTGCCAGCAGTTACTTCCGGGGGAACACTGAAGCTTTCTTT,CASSYFRGNTEAFF
NA,NA,TRBV5-1,TRBJ2-7,TGCGCCAGCAGCTGGACAGCTAACGAGCAGTACTTC,CASSWTANEQYF
NA,NA,TRBV6-1,TRBJ2-3,TGTGCCAGCGACACCGAGAGGCAGTATTTT,CASDTERQYF
TRBD1,NA,TRBV6-1,TRBJ2-7,TGTGCCAGCAGTGAGGACAGGCCACCCTACGAGCAGTACTTC,CASSEDRPPYEQYF
TRBD2,NA,TRBV7-8,TRBJ2-3,TGTGCCAGCAGCTTAGAGGTCGGGGGGGCCTTTAAGTATTTT,CASSLEVGGAFKYF
NA,few,TRBV27,TRBJ1-1,TGTGCCAGCAGTTTTGGGGGAACGTTGATTGAAGCTTTCTTT,CASSFGGTLIEAFF
NA,NA,TRBV6-5,TRBJ1-3,TGTGCCAGCAGTTCCTCGACGGGCTCTGGAAACACCATATATTTT,CASSSSTGSGNTIYF
NA,NA,TRBV7-9,TRBJ2-7,TGTGCCAGCAGCTTAGTCGGGGGTTCCATTGTGTACGAGCAGTACTTC,CASSLVGGSIVYEQYF
NA,NA,TRBV7-3,TRBJ2-2,TGTGCCAGCAGCTTTAGCTCCGGGGAGCTGTTTTTT,CASSFSSGELFF
TRBD1,NA,TRBV27,TRBJ2-7,TGTGCCAGCAGTTTATTATCCTTTGGGACAGGAGTAATCTACGAGCAGTACTTC,CASSLLSFGTGVIYEQYF
TRBD1,NA,TRBV28,TRBJ1-2,TGTGCCAGCAGTTTATTTCGGACAGGGGGCATTGGCTACACCTTC,CASSLFRTGGIGYTF
TRBD1,NA,TRBV18,TRBJ1-5,TGTGCCAGCTCACCAGGGACAGGCTTGAATCAGCCCCAGCATTTT,CASSPGTGLNQPQHF
TRBD1,NA,TRBV25-1,TRBJ1-1,TGTGCCAGCCGCCAGACAGGGTTGACATTGGACACTGAAGCTTTCTTT,CASRQTGLTLDTEAFF
TRBD1,NA,TRBV19,TRBJ1-1,TGTGCCAGTAGTGACAGGGTCCTCATGAACACTGAAGCTTTCTTT,CASSDRVLMNTEAFF
NA,few,TRBV28,TRBJ2-7,TGTGCCAGCAGTTCGAATTCAGACTCCTACGAGCAGTACTTC,CASSSNSDSYEQYF
TRBD2,few,TRBV29-1,TRBJ2-1,TGCAGCGCCTCCGGGACTAGCGTCTACAATGAGCAGTTCTTC,CSASGTSVYNEQFF
TRBD1,NA,TRBV18,TRBJ1-3,TGTGCCAGCTCCCCGGACAGGGGGCCTGGAAACACCATATATTTT,CASSPDRGPGNTIYF
TRBD2,NA,TRBV19,TRBJ2-1,TGTGCCAGTAGTATACGAGCGGGACTCTCCTACAATGAGCAGTTCTTC,CASSIRAGLSYNEQFF
NA,NA,TRBV11-2,TRBJ2-2,TGTGCCAGCAGCTTAGCCGAGGTTTTCCAGGAGGATGTCGGGGAGCTGTTTTTT,CASSLAEVFQEDVGELFF
NA,NA,TRBV7-8,TRBJ2-6,TGTGCCAGCAGCTTAGGTCGCTGGACTGGGGCCAACGTCCTGACTTTC,CASSLGRWTGANVLTF
TRBD2,NA,TRBV28,TRBJ2-5,TGTGCCAGCAGTTCCAGGGACAAGGGACTAGCCGAGGGTCCAGAGACCCAGTACTTC,CASSSRDKGLAEGPETQYF
TRBD1,NA,TRBV6-6,TRBJ2-1,TGTGCCAGCAGTAGAGGACAGGGTGGATTTTACAATGAGCAGTTCTTC,CASSRGQGGFYNEQFF
TRBD1,NA,TRBV11-2,TRBJ1-1,TGTGCCAGCAGCCCCGGGACAGGGGAAGCTTTCTTT,CASSPGTGEAFF
NA,NA,TRBV10-1,TRBJ2-7,TGCGCCAGCAGTGAAGGTTTGCATTTGGAGCAGTACTTC,CASSEGLHLEQYF
NA,NA,TRBV9,TRBJ1-1,TGTGCCAGCAGCGTAGGTCCGGGCCCGAACACTGAAGCTTTCTTT,CASSVGPGPNTEAFF
NA,NA,TRBV28,TRBJ1-1,TGTGCCAGCAGTTGGAGGAACACTGAAGCTTTCTTT,CASSWRNTEAFF
TRBD2,NA,TRBV27,TRBJ2-3,TGTGCCAGCAGTCCGGGGACTAGCGGAACAGATACGCAGTATTTT,CASSPGTSGTDTQYF
NA,NA,TRBV10-2,TRBJ2-2,TGCGCCAGCAGTGAGTCTTCCTTTCCCGGGGAGCTGTTTTTT,CASSESSFPGELFF
NA,NA,TRBV4-1,TRBJ1-1,TGCGCCAGCAGCCAATCAGGAACGCGTGGCACTGAAGCTTTCTTT,CASSQSGTRGTEAFF
NA,NA,TRBV28,TRBJ2-1,TGTGCCAGCAGTTTAGTACAGGGAGGTCTTGGTGAGCAGTTCTTC,CASSLVQGGLGEQFF
NA,few,TRBV4-1,TRBJ1-1,TGCGCCAGCGGAAAGGATCGGAAAGCTTTCTTT,CASGKDRKAFF
NA,NA,TRBV5-1,TRBJ2-7,TGCGCCAGCAGCTTCGGACAGCCCTACGAGCAGTACTTC,CASSFGQPYEQYF
NA,once,TRBV7-3,TRBJ2-3,TGTGCCAGCAGCTTAACCGGGGGGCCAGATACGCAGTATTTT,CASSLTGGPDTQYF
NA,NA,TRBV15,TRBJ2-3,TGTGCCACCAGCAGAGACCCCATGATGGAGGATCCAAGCACAGATACGCAGTATTTT,CATSRDPMMEDPSTDTQYF
NA,NA,TRBV18,TRBJ2-1,TGTGCCAGCTCACCACCCGACATCGGGTTTTTTACCTACAATGAGCAGTTCTTC,CASSPPDIGFFTYNEQFF